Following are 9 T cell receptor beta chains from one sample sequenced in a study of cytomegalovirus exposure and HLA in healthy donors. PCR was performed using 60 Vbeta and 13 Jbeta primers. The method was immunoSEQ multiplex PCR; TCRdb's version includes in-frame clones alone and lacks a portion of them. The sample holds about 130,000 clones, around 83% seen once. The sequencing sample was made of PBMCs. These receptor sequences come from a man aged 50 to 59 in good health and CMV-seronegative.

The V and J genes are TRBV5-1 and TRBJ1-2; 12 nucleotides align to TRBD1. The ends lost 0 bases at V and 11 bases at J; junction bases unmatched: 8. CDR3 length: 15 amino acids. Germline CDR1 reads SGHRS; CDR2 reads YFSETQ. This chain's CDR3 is CASSLGGQGASMYTF. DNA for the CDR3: TGCGCCAGCAGCTTGGGGGGACAGGGGGCTTCAATGTACACCTTC.

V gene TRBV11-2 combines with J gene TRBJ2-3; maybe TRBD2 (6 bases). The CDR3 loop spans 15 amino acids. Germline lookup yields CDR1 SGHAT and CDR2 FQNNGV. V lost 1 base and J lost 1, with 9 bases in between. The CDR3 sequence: CASSLVSGGTDTQYF. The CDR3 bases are TGTGCCAGCAGCTTAGTCTCGGGGGGCACAGATACGCAGTATTTT.

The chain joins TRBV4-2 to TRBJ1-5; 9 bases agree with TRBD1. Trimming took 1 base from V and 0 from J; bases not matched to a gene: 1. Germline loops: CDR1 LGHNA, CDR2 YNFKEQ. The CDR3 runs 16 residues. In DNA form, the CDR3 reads TGTGCCAGCAGCCAAGGGGGACAGGGTAGCAATCAGCCCCAGCATTTT. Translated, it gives CASSQGGQGSNQPQHF.

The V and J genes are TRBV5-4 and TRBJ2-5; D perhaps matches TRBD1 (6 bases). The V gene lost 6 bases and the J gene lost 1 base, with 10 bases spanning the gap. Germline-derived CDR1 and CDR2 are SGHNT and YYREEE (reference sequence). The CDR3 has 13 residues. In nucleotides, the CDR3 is TGTGCCAGCACCGGGGACACCCAAGAGACCCAGTACTTC. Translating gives CASTGDTQETQYF.

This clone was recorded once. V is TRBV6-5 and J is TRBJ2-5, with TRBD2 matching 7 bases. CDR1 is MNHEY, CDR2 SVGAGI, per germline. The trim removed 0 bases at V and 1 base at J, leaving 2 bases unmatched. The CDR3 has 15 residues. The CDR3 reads CASSYSRTSQETQYF. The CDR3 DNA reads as TGTGCCAGCAGTTACTCTCGGACTAGCCAAGAGACCCAGTACTTC.

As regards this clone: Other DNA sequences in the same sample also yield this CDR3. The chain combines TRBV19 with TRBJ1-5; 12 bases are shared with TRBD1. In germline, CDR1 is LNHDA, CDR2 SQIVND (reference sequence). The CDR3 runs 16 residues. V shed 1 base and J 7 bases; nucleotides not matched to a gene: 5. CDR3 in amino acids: CASSIGGGQGAQPQHF. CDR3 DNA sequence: TGTGCCAGTAGTATAGGGGGGGGACAGGGGGCCCAGCCCCAGCATTTT.

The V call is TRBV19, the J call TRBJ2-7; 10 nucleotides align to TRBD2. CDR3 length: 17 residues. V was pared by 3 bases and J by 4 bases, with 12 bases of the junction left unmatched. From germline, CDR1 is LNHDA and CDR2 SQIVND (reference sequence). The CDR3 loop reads CASSIASGGHRDYEQYF. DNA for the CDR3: TGTGCCAGTAGTATCGCTAGCGGGGGTCACAGAGATTACGAGCAGTACTTC.

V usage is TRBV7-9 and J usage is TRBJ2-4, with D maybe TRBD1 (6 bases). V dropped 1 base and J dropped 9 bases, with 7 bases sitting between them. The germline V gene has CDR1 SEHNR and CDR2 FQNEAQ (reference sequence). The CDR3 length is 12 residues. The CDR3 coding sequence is TGTGCCAGCAGCTTAGGAGGGGGCATTCAGTACTTC. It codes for CASSLGGGIQYF.

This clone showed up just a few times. The CDR3 loop reads CATGSDRNTEAFF. The CDR3 nucleotides are TGTGCCACCGGCTCGGACAGGAACACTGAAGCTTTCTTT. The genes are TRBV10-3 and TRBJ1-1, with D possibly being TRBD1 (6 bases). The CDR3 has 13 residues. The germline V and J ends were trimmed by 10 bases and 1 base, with 13 bases remaining between them. In germline, CDR1 is ENHRY, CDR2 SYGVKD.